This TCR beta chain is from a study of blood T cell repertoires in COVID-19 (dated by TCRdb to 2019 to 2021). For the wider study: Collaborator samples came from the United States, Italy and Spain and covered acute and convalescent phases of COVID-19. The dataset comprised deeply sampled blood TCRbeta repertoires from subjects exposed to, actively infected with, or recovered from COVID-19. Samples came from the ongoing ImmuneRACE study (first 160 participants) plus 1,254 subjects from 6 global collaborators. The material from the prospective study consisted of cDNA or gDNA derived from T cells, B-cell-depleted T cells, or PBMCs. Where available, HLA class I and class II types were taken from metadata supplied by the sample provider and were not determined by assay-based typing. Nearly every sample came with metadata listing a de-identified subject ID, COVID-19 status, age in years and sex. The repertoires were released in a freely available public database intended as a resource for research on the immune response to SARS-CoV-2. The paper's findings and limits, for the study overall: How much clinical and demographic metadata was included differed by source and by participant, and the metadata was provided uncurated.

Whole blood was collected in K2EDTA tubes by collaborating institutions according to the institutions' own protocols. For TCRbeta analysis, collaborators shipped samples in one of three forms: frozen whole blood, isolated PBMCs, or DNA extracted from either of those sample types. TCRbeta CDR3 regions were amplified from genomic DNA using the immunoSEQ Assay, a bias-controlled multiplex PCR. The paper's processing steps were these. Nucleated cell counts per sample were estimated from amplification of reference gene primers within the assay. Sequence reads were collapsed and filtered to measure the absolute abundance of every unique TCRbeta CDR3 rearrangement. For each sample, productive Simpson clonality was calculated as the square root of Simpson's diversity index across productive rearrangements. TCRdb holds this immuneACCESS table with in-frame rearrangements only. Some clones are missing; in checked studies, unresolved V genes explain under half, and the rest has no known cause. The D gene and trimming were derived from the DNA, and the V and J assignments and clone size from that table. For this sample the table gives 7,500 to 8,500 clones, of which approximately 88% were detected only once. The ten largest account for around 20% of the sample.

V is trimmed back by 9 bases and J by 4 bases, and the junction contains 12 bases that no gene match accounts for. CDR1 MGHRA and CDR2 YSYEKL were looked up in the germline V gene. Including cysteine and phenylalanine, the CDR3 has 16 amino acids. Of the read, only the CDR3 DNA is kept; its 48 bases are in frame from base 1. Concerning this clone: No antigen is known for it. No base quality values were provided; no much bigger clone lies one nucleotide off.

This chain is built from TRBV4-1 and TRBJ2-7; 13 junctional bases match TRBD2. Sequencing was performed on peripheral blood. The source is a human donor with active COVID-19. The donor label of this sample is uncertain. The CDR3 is CASKGARTSGSYEQYF. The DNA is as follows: TGCGCCAGTAAAGGGGCGAGGACTAGCGGGAGTTACGAGCAGTACTTC.